Each of the 30 T cell receptor beta chains below was sequenced from the same sample in a study of blood T cells in healthy people across ages. PCR was performed a second time for about 7 to 11 cycles using a sample-barcoded 5' primer and a J-beta primer mix. MiXCR, applied by TCRdb to the 5' RACE reads, yields one record per CDR3 protein. The top ten clones hold 5% to 7% of a sample with over a million distinct CDR3 sequences, roughly 64% of them seen once. The material sequenced was blood. These receptors were obtained from a man between 18 and 35 years old in good health.

This clonotype has a handful of counts. Its ends do not fully match the called genes, so a read error is possible. The rearrangement joins TRBV6-4 to TRBJ2-3; TRBD1 or TRBD2 may be the D gene (6 bases each). Germline V lookup: CDR1 MRHNA, CDR2 SNTAGT. This CDR3 is 15 amino acids long. Here the CDR3 reads CASSETRRDTDTQYF. CDR3 in DNA: TGTGCCAGCAGTGAGACCCGGCGGGACACAGATACTCAGTATTTT.

The chain combines TRBV5-5 with TRBJ2-5; 8 bases match TRBD2. The DNA end favors TRBJ2-7, so the J call may be wrong. The CDR3 loop spans 16 amino acids. Germline V lookup: CDR1 SGHKS, CDR2 YYEKEE (reference sequence). In DNA form, the CDR3 reads TGTGCCAGCAGCTTGAGACTAGCGCCTGAGGTACGCGAGCAGTACTTC. It codes for CASSLRLAPEVREQYF.

This chain uses TRBV20-1 with TRBJ2-1; TRBD2 matches 14 bases. Germline values: CDR1 DFQATT, CDR2 SNEGSKA (reference sequence). CDR3 length: 16 amino acids. DNA of the CDR3: TGCAGCGCATATCGACTAGCGGGAGGGCCTATAAATGAGCAGTTCTTC. Translated: CSAYRLAGGPINEQFF.

The V call is TRBV27, the J call TRBJ2-6; D remains unclear. V was cut by 6 bases and J by 0 bases, with 6 bases left in between. The CDR3 loop spans 14 amino acids. Germline-derived CDR1 and CDR2 are MNHEY and SMNVEV (reference sequence). The CDR3 protein is CASRASSGANVLTF. For the CDR3, the DNA is TGTGCCAGCAGGGCCTCCTCTGGGGCCAACGTCCTGACTTTC.

Only a few counts were recorded for this clonotype. The J gene is TRBJ2-7, the V gene TRBV7-2, with D possibly matching TRBD2 (7 bases). The V end lost 8 bases, the J end lost 2 bases, and 19 bases lay between the germline ends. The CDR3 covers 15 residues. CDR1 is SGHTA, CDR2 FQGNSA, per germline. The CDR3 DNA is TGTGCCAGCTCCATGGGGGGGCAAGTAGCCTACGAGCAGTACTTC. This encodes CASSMGGQVAYEQYF.

This clonotype appeared once. The chain recombines TRBV9 with TRBJ2-3; D is possibly TRBD2 (6 bases). The germline V gene has CDR1 SGDLS and CDR2 YYNGEE. Trimming shortened V by 2 bases and J by 3 bases, and 19 bases separated the two germline ends. This CDR3 contains 17 residues. CDR3 sequence reads: CASSVIGGSGGTDTQYF. The CDR3 DNA sequence: TGTGCCAGCAGCGTTATAGGCGGGTCTGGGGGGACAGATACGCAGTATTTT.

This clonotype was recorded a few times. For the CDR3, the DNA is TGTGCCAGCAGTTTACAGCCTAGCTCCTACGAGCAGTACTTC. Protein sequence: CASSLQPSSYEQYF. V gene TRBV27 combines with J gene TRBJ2-7; no clear D. Germline values: CDR1 MNHEY, CDR2 SMNVEV (reference sequence). V dropped 2 bases and J dropped 0 bases, with 8 bases sitting between them. The CDR3 runs to 14 residues.

This clonotype was picked up a small number of times. One end of the junction does not line up with germline, which may come from a read error. The V call is TRBV4-1, the J call TRBJ2-3; 11 nucleotides match TRBD1. Germline lookup yields CDR1 MGHRA and CDR2 YSYEKL. The CDR3 sequence is 17 residues long. The CDR3 spells CASTQLPGQGAADTQYF. CDR3 bases: TGCGCCAGCACCCAACTACCCGGACAGGGGGCCGCAGATACGCAGTATTTT.

The genes are TRBV12-3 or TRBV12-4 and TRBJ2-1; tentatively, D is TRBD1 or TRBD2 (5 bases each). CDR3 length: 15 amino acids. The germline V and J ends were trimmed by 6 bases and 5 bases, with 17 bases remaining between them. In DNA, the CDR3 is TGTGCCAGCAGGCGTTCAAGGGGAGATAACAATGAGCAGTTCTTC. Encoded protein: CASRRSRGDNNEQFF.

The genes are TRBV6-2 or TRBV6-3 and TRBJ1-5; possibly TRBD1 for D (6 bases). V gave up 5 bases and J gave up 5 bases, with 22 bases separating them. Germline lookup yields CDR1 MNHEY and CDR2 SVGEGT. The CDR3 consists of 17 residues. The CDR3 loop is CASSRMPTTGGDQPQHF. CDR3 bases: TGTGCCAGCAGTCGAATGCCTACAACCGGGGGCGATCAGCCCCAGCATTTT.

V and J are TRBV20-1 and TRBJ2-5, with D hard to call. Germline loops: CDR1 DFQATT, CDR2 SNEGSKA (reference sequence). V dropped 7 bases and J dropped 4 bases, with 13 bases sitting between them. This CDR3 is 12 amino acids long. Written as DNA, the CDR3 is TGCAGTGTTCCCGGTGGTTTAGAGACCCAGTACTTC. Its translation: CSVPGGLETQYF.

This rearrangement joins TRBV20-1 to TRBJ2-1; D remains unclear. CDR1 and CDR2 (germline): DFQATT, SNEGSKA (reference sequence). Trimming shortened V by 0 bases and J by 6 bases, and 9 bases separated the two germline ends. This CDR3 has 13 residues. Written as DNA, the CDR3 is TGCAGTGCTAGAGATCGACTGATCAATGAGCAGTTCTTC. It translates to CSARDRLINEQFF.

CDR3 nucleotides: TGTGCCAGCAGTTACAGTGGAGGGACTGGAAACACCATATATTTT. It yields the protein CASSYSGGTGNTIYF. V usage is TRBV6-5 and J usage is TRBJ1-3; D is undetermined. This CDR3 comprises 15 residues. The V end lost 2 bases, the J end lost 2 bases, and 10 bases lay between the germline ends. The germline CDR1 and CDR2 sequences are MNHEY and SVGAGI.

Turning to this clonotype: At one of its ends the junction is not consistent with the germline gene, which may arise from a read error. The V and J genes are TRBV4-1 and TRBJ1-1, with 7 bases identical to TRBD1. Germline V gene data show CDR1 as MGHRA and CDR2 as YSYEKL. The CDR3 sequence is 15 residues long. CDR3 coding DNA: TGCGCCGGCAGCCAAGTGGGACAGTTGAACACTGAAGCTTTCTTT. Translation: CAGSQVGQLNTEAFF.

Many counts were recorded for this clonotype. A read error may produce the germline difference seen at one junction end. Here the CDR3 reads CASSQGRTDTQYF. CDR3 nucleotides: TGTGCCAGCAGCCAAGGCCGCACAGATACGCAGTATTTT. The chain uses TRBV4-1 and TRBJ2-3, with D uncertain. Germline values: CDR1 MGHRA, CDR2 YSYEKL. The CDR3 loop spans 13 amino acids.

This clonotype appeared a few times. The V call is TRBV6-2 or TRBV6-3, the J call TRBJ2-7; TRBD1 matches at 7 bases. This CDR3 comprises 18 residues. CDR1 and CDR2 from the germline V gene are MNHEY and SVGEGT. V shed 0 bases, J shed 1 base, and the junction held 12 bases outside the gene matches. The CDR3, as DNA: TGTGCCAGCAGTTACTCACCAGACCGGGACAGCCGGTCCTACGAGCAGTACTTC. Protein product: CASSYSPDRDSRSYEQYF.

This clonotype was picked up a small number of times. The chain links TRBV28 to TRBJ1-5, with D possibly TRBD1 on 6 matching bases. CDR1 MDHEN and CDR2 SYDVKM come from the germline V gene. This CDR3 spans 13 amino acids. V lost 4 bases and J 4 bases, leaving 8 bases between the germline ends. This CDR3 reads CASSWGPNQPQHF. Here the CDR3 DNA reads TGTGCCAGCAGTTGGGGGCCGAATCAGCCCCAGCATTTT.

V usage is TRBV20-1 and J usage is TRBJ2-7; D uncertain. CDR1 DFQATT and CDR2 SNEGSKA come from the germline V gene (reference sequence). This CDR3 has 13 residues. The CDR3 protein is CSPGTRSSYEQYF. In DNA form, the CDR3 reads TGCAGCCCCGGAACCAGGAGCTCCTACGAGCAGTACTTC.

In this sample, this clonotype turned up many times. V gene TRBV12-3 or TRBV12-4 combines with J gene TRBJ1-6, with D possibly TRBD1 on 6 matching bases. Trimming removed 3 bases at V and 7 bases at J, with 10 bases between. The CDR3 spans 14 residues. CDR3 loop: CASSLRQGNSPLHF. The CDR3 coding sequence is TGTGCCAGCAGTTTGCGGCAGGGGAATTCACCCCTCCACTTT.

This sequence joins TRBV4-3 and TRBJ2-1, with a possible D match to TRBD1 (6 bases). Trimming pared 0 bases from V and 6 bases from J, leaving 12 bases between. The germline CDR1 and CDR2 sequences are LGHNA and YSLEER. The CDR3 totals 15 residues. This CDR3 is CASSQDPTGFNEQFF. The CDR3 DNA reads TGCGCCAGCAGCCAAGACCCGACAGGCTTCAATGAGCAGTTCTTC.

The genes are TRBV6-2 or TRBV6-3 and TRBJ2-7; 7 bases match TRBD2. This CDR3 region has 15 residues. The trim removed 2 bases at V and 2 bases at J, leaving 6 bases unmatched. CDR1 MNHEY and CDR2 SVGEGT come from the germline V gene. The DNA for the CDR3 is TGTGCCAGCAGTTACGGGAGCGGGGTAACCTACGAGCAGTACTTC. This sequence encodes CASSYGSGVTYEQYF.

Note on this clonotype: One end of the junction varies from germline; a read error may be responsible. The J gene is TRBJ2-3, the V gene TRBV4-2, with D possibly being TRBD2 (6 bases). The CDR3 covers 20 residues. Germline-derived CDR1 and CDR2 are LGHNA and YNFKEQ. The CDR3 region has the DNA TGTGCCAGCAGCCAAGATTTAACGGGTAGCGGAGCAGGAGGCACAGATACGCAGTCTTTT. Its translation is CASSQDLTGSGAGGTDTQSF.

V usage is TRBV20-1 and J usage is TRBJ2-1, with 14 bases fitting TRBD2. V lost 2 bases to trimming and J lost 8 bases; unmatched junction nucleotides: 5. The CDR3 sequence is 15 residues long. In germline, CDR1 is DFQATT, CDR2 SNEGSKA (reference sequence). CDR3 coding DNA: TGCAGTGCTAGACCGACTAGCGGGGGGGCGTATGAGCAGTTCTTC. The encoded protein is CSARPTSGGAYEQFF.

This clonotype showed up just a few times. This sequence joins TRBV3-1 and TRBJ1-1; 11 bases line up with TRBD1. Germline assignment: CDR1 LGHDT and CDR2 YNNKEL (reference sequence). The CDR3 is 18 amino acids. V gave up 1 base and J gave up 1 base; unmatched junction bases: 8. CDR3 region: CASSQGPGTGGKNTEAFF. The DNA of the CDR3 is TGTGCCAGCAGCCAAGGGCCCGGGACAGGGGGGAAGAACACTGAAGCTTTCTTT.

This chain uses TRBV6-6 with TRBJ1-5; TRBD1 is a possible D gene (6 bases). Per the germline V gene, CDR1 is MNHNY and CDR2 is SVGAGI (reference sequence). V lost 2 bases, J lost 0 bases, and 11 bases lay in between. The CDR3 totals 16 residues. In DNA, the CDR3 is TGTGCCAGCAGTTACACCGACAGGACTAGCAATCAGCCCCAGCATTTT. Its protein is CASSYTDRTSNQPQHF.

The chain has TRBV7-2 and TRBJ2-3; D unresolved. Germline V gene sequence: CDR1 SGHTA, CDR2 FQGNSA. This CDR3 spans 13 amino acids. V lost 0 bases and J lost 10, with 11 bases in between. In DNA form, the CDR3 reads TGTGCCAGCAGCTTAGCTGGTCTCCCGCCGCAGTATTTT. It specifies CASSLAGLPPQYF.

The chain has TRBV5-6 and TRBJ2-7, with 7 bases identical to TRBD1. V lost 4 bases and J lost 3; bases outside the gene matches: 10. There are 15 residues in the CDR3. CDR1 and CDR2 (germline): SGHDT, YYEEEE. The CDR3 loop reads CASSGGQALNYEQYF. Here the CDR3 DNA reads TGTGCCAGCAGCGGCGGACAGGCACTCAACTACGAGCAGTACTTC.

This chain uses TRBV6-2 or TRBV6-3 with TRBJ1-6; no clear D. Trimming pared 2 bases from V and 10 bases from J, leaving 15 bases between. The length of the CDR3 is 15 residues. Germline lookup yields CDR1 MNHEY and CDR2 SVGEGT. CDR3 loop: CASSYGPQPQSPLHF. The CDR3 DNA is TGTGCCAGCAGTTACGGCCCGCAGCCGCAATCACCCCTCCACTTT.

CDR3 residues: CASSLARRGEQFF. In DNA, the CDR3 is TGTGCCAGCAGCTTAGCCCGGAGGGGTGAGCAGTTCTTC. The V and J genes are TRBV7-9 and TRBJ2-1; D might be TRBD2 (6 bases). The CDR3 contains 13 residues. Germline loops: CDR1 SEHNR, CDR2 FQNEAQ (reference sequence). V lost 0 bases and J lost 9, with 9 bases in between.

This clonotype was found a few times. The gene calls are TRBV7-2 and TRBJ2-7, with D tentatively TRBD1 or TRBD2 (5 bases each). The CDR3 sequence is 14 residues long. CDR1 and CDR2 (germline): SGHTA, FQGNSA. The V and J ends lost 5 bases and 1 base respectively, with 12 bases between them. CDR3 residues: CASSPGPQSYEQYF. The CDR3 DNA reads TGTGCCAGCAGCCCGGGACCGCAGTCCTACGAGCAGTACTTC.